Below, 27 T cell receptor beta chains from the same sample are listed, as sequenced in a study of Graves' ophthalmopathy and Graves' hyperthyroidism. The TCR beta CDR3 regions underwent amplification from RNA transcripts. First-round RT-PCR employed HTBI primers, with a second-round multiplex PCR after it. TCRdb used MiXCR to reprocess the multiplex PCR reads, holding one entry per CDR3 protein. The sample records 350,000 to 400,000 distinct CDR3 sequences, around 19% being singletons. The material sequenced was peripheral blood. The source of these receptors is a woman between 18 and 30 years old with Graves' ophthalmopathy.

In this sample, this clonotype turned up many times. The CDR3 sequence is CASSLKTGGAYGYTF. DNA for the CDR3: TGTGCCAGCAGCTTAAAAACAGGGGGGGCCTATGGCTACACCTTC. V and J are TRBV7-2 and TRBJ1-2, with 8 bases matching TRBD1. Germline CDR1 and CDR2: SGHTA and FQGNSA. This CDR3 comprises 15 residues. Unmatched junction bases numbered 6, after V lost 2 bases and J lost 4 bases.

This clonotype appeared many times. The chain joins TRBV6-6 to TRBJ2-5; 9 nucleotides line up with TRBD1. The trim removed 6 bases at V and 5 bases at J, leaving 7 bases unmatched. CDR3 length equals 14 residues. CDR1 MNHNY and CDR2 SVGAGI come from the germline V gene (reference sequence). The CDR3 here is CASRFTGGQETQYF. In DNA, the CDR3 is TGTGCCAGCAGGTTCACAGGGGGCCAGGAGACCCAGTACTTC.

The gene calls are TRBV6-1 and TRBJ1-1, with 10 nucleotides matching TRBD1. V was clipped by 8 bases and J by 7 bases; unmatched bases: 7. CDR3 size: 13 residues. Germline lookup yields CDR1 MNHNS and CDR2 SASEGT. The CDR3 nucleotides are TGTGCCAGCCGAAGGACAGGGGGTTATGAAGCTTTCTTT. It yields the protein CASRRTGGYEAFF.

This clonotype was counted ten times or more. J is TRBJ2-7 and V is TRBV7-2, with 10 positions matching TRBD2. The CDR3 extends over 15 amino acids. The germline V gene has CDR1 SGHTA and CDR2 FQGNSA. The V segment lost 5 bases and the J segment 3 bases; nucleotides outside the gene matches: 7. Here the CDR3 DNA reads TGTGCCAGCAGCGCACGGACTAGCGGAGACTACGAGCAGTACTTC. Translated, it gives CASSARTSGDYEQYF.

There are many counts of this clonotype. The chain joins TRBV28 to TRBJ1-1; D gene unclear. The germline gives CDR1 MDHEN, CDR2 SYDVKM. With 6 bases removed from V and 0 bases from J, the gap between germline ends came to 14 bases. The CDR3 totals 15 residues. The CDR3 loop is CASSKTVGMNTEAFF. CDR3 DNA: TGTGCCAGCAGCAAGACGGTAGGCATGAACACTGAAGCTTTCTTT.

The chain recombines TRBV6-2 or TRBV6-3 with TRBJ1-2; 12 positions match TRBD1. The CDR3 length is 18 residues. V shed 6 bases, J shed 4 bases, and the junction held 15 bases outside the gene matches. In germline, CDR1 is MNHEY, CDR2 SVGEGT. The CDR3, as DNA: TGTGCCAGCAGAGGCCCGGGACAGGGGGCCTCCCAACTCTATGGCTACACCTTC. This translates into CASRGPGQGASQLYGYTF.

This clonotype came up many times. This sequence joins TRBV7-2 and TRBJ1-1; D gene uncertain. CDR1 and CDR2 from the germline V gene are SGHTA and FQGNSA. The CDR3 is 15 residues long. V lost 6 bases, J lost 6 bases, and 20 bases lay in between. The CDR3 is CASSPSPTVLSEAFF. CDR3 nucleotides: TGTGCCAGCAGTCCTAGCCCCACAGTCTTGTCTGAAGCTTTCTTT.

The V call is TRBV29-1, the J call TRBJ2-4; 11 nucleotides line up with TRBD2. There are 13 residues in the CDR3. Germline values: CDR1 SQVTM, CDR2 ANQGSEA. The CDR3 reads CAGLAGAKNIQYF. CDR3 DNA sequence: TGCGCTGGACTAGCGGGAGCCAAAAACATTCAGTACTTC.

This clonotype was seen ten or more times. The chain has TRBV28 and TRBJ1-5; D gene ambiguous. The germline CDR1 and CDR2 sequences are MDHEN and SYDVKM. The CDR3 totals 12 residues. V lost 7 bases to trimming and J lost 11 bases, with 15 bases between them. CDR3 amino acids: CASTKAASTQHF. The CDR3 DNA follows: TGTGCCAGCACAAAGGCGGCCTCGACCCAGCATTTT.

The count of this clonotype is one. The chain uses TRBV12-3 or TRBV12-4 and TRBJ2-4, with 8 bases fitting TRBD1. CDR3 length: 16 amino acids. The junction had 12 bases not matched to a gene; V was cut back by 6 bases and J by 5 bases. The DNA of the CDR3 is TGTGCCAGCAGGACGGACAGGGCGGTTTGGGAAAACATTCAGTACTTC. This codes for CASRTDRAVWENIQYF.

This clonotype appeared many times. The chain links TRBV6-1 to TRBJ2-4, with D unresolved. CDR1 is MNHNS, CDR2 SASEGT, per germline. V shed 7 bases and J shed 0 bases, with 13 bases lying between them. This CDR3 is 15 amino acids long. The CDR3, as DNA: TGTGCCAGCATCCCCGGAGCCTTAGCCAAAAACATTCAGTACTTC. Amino acid sequence: CASIPGALAKNIQYF.

The table lists this clonotype with many counts. This chain joins TRBV6-1 and TRBJ1-6; TRBD1 might be the D (6 bases). The germline V gene has CDR1 MNHNS and CDR2 SASEGT. Between the trimmed V and J ends, which lost 5 bases and 4 bases, there was a span of 18 bases. There are 17 residues in the CDR3. Written as DNA, the CDR3 is TGTGCCAGCAGTCAAGAGGGGGGTTATTCGTATAATTCACCCCTCCACTTT. It translates to CASSQEGGYSYNSPLHF.

This clonotype was found many times. The chain joins TRBV7-2 to TRBJ2-5; D is possibly TRBD1 (7 bases). The CDR3 contains 15 residues. Germline V gene lookup returns CDR1 SGHTA and CDR2 FQGNSA. Trimming removed 7 bases at V and 5 bases at J, with 20 bases between. The CDR3 DNA reads TGTGCCAGCAACTTCAGGGGGGTCGGAGGGGAGACCCAGTACTTC. It is translated as CASNFRGVGGETQYF.

Ten or more counts support this clonotype. The V gene is TRBV11-2, the J gene TRBJ2-5; 10 bases map to TRBD2. Trimming took 2 bases from V and 3 from J; bases not matched to a gene: 6. Germline values: CDR1 SGHAT, CDR2 FQNNGV. The CDR3 is 16 residues long. CDR3: CASSLTTSGVEETQYF. The CDR3 coding sequence is TGTGCCAGCAGCTTAACAACTAGCGGGGTGGAAGAGACCCAGTACTTC.

This clonotype was seen ten or more times. The genes are TRBV6-2 or TRBV6-3 and TRBJ2-5; 12 bases match TRBD1. CDR3 length: 20 amino acids. The ends lost 2 bases at V and 4 bases at J; junction bases unmatched: 17. Germline V gene lookup returns CDR1 MNHEY and CDR2 SVGEGT. CDR3 in DNA: TGTGCCAGCAGTTACACAAGGGACAGGGGGCGCGGGATTCACGGAGAGACCCAGTACTTC. Translating gives CASSYTRDRGRGIHGETQYF.

There are many counts of this clonotype. The V gene is TRBV12-3 or TRBV12-4, the J gene TRBJ1-1; D uncertain. Trimming removed 2 bases at V and 4 bases at J, with 11 bases between. The CDR3 totals 14 residues. Written as DNA, the CDR3 is TGTGCCAGCAGTTTACACCCACGGGGCACTGAAGCTTTCTTT. This codes for CASSLHPRGTEAFF.

This clonotype showed up many times. This chain joins TRBV25-1 and TRBJ1-2, with D possibly matching TRBD1 (6 bases). This CDR3 comprises 13 residues. Germline V gene data show CDR1 as MGHDK and CDR2 as SYGVNS. V was shortened by 5 bases and J by 7 bases, with 14 bases between the two germline ends. CDR3 protein: CASSPGTFSGYTF. The CDR3 coding sequence is TGTGCCAGCAGTCCTGGGACATTCTCTGGCTACACCTTC.

This clonotype was detected ten times or more. The chain is built from TRBV6-5 and TRBJ1-6; 7 bases are a match to TRBD1. Looked up from germline, CDR1 is MNHEY and CDR2 is SVGAGI. V lost 4 bases, J lost 6 bases, and 6 bases stayed unmatched. This CDR3 has 15 amino acids. The CDR3 sequence is CASSSTGNFNSPLHF. The DNA for the CDR3 is TGTGCCAGCAGTTCGACAGGGAACTTTAATTCACCCCTCCACTTT.

This clonotype showed up many times. This chain connects TRBV7-3 to TRBJ1-1, with no clear D. CDR3 size: 13 residues. Germline-derived CDR1 and CDR2 are SGHTA and FQGTGA. V lost 2 bases, J lost 9 bases, and 13 bases lay in between. CDR3 sequence: CASSLENGIQAFF. CDR3 DNA sequence: TGTGCCAGCAGCTTAGAAAACGGGATCCAAGCTTTCTTT.

This clonotype was recorded many times. The chain combines TRBV7-8 with TRBJ2-5, with TRBD2 identical over 9 bases. The CDR3 covers 15 residues. V gave up 5 bases and J gave up 4 bases; unmatched junction bases: 8. Germline lookup yields CDR1 SGHVS and CDR2 FQNEAQ. The CDR3 loop is CASSPGTSQGETQYF. In DNA form, the CDR3 reads TGTGCCAGCAGCCCCGGGACTAGCCAGGGAGAGACCCAGTACTTC.

This clonotype has at least ten counts. The CDR3 here is CASSSQGRGSPLHF. CDR3 nucleotides: TGTGCCAGCAGTTCCCAGGGAAGAGGGTCACCCCTCCACTTT. The chain links TRBV28 to TRBJ1-6; the D gene is possibly TRBD1 (5 bases). Germline V CDR1 and CDR2: MDHEN, SYDVKM. The CDR3 covers 14 residues. The V gene lost 4 bases and the J gene lost 10 bases, with 14 bases spanning the gap.

This clonotype was found many times. This sequence joins TRBV4-3 and TRBJ1-1; tentative D call: TRBD1 (5 bases). Between the trimmed V and J ends, which lost 2 bases and 1 base, there was a span of 11 bases. The CDR3 extends over 15 amino acids. CDR1 is LGHNA, CDR2 YSLEER, per germline. For the CDR3, the DNA is TGCGCCAGCAGCCAATTGCAGGGTGGGAACACTGAAGCTTTCTTT. This encodes CASSQLQGGNTEAFF.

This clonotype was recorded at least ten times. DNA for the CDR3: TGTGCCAGCAGCTTAGACACGGGCTATGGCTACACCTTC. It is translated as CASSLDTGYGYTF. The chain uses TRBV9 and TRBJ1-2; D ambiguous. Germline V CDR1 and CDR2: SGDLS, YYNGEE. With 4 bases removed from V and 4 bases from J, the gap between germline ends came to 11 bases. CDR3 length: 13 residues.

In its sample, this clonotype was seen many times. V gene TRBV6-5 combines with J gene TRBJ2-2; no firm D call. The V gene's germline CDR1 is MNHEY and CDR2 SVGAGI. The CDR3 has 15 amino acids. The V end was cut by 0 bases, the J end by 5 bases, with 10 bases between. The DNA for the CDR3 is TGTGCCAGCAGTTACTCGATTGTTGGGACCGGGGAGCTGTTTTTT. Amino acid sequence: CASSYSIVGTGELFF.

This clonotype occurred many times. The rearrangement links TRBV6-1 to TRBJ2-2, with 7 bases aligning to TRBD1. CDR3 length equals 16 residues. Germline V gives CDR1 MNHNS, CDR2 SASEGT. After removal of 5 bases from V and 1 base from J, the junction contained 7 bases not matched to a gene. This CDR3 is CASSRQGRGNTGELFF. The CDR3 DNA is TGTGCCAGCAGTAGACAGGGCCGGGGGAACACCGGGGAGCTGTTTTTT.

This clonotype has ten or more counts. The chain joins TRBV30 to TRBJ1-2; tentatively, D is TRBD1 (5 bases). The CDR3 sequence is 13 residues long. Looked up from germline, CDR1 is GTSNPN and CDR2 is SVGIG (reference sequence). Trimming removed 0 bases at V and 7 bases at J, with 12 bases between. The CDR3 DNA is TGTGCCTGGAGTGTACAGGAGGGTTCTGGCTACACCTTC. This translates into CAWSVQEGSGYTF.

This clonotype has a count of ten or more. The chain carries TRBV9 and TRBJ1-6; possibly TRBD1 for D (6 bases). Germline CDR1 and CDR2: SGDLS and YYNGEE. CDR3 length: 14 residues. Trimming removed 0 bases at V and 10 bases at J, with 11 bases between. The CDR3, as DNA: TGTGCCAGCAGCGTAGATGGGGGGCCCTCACCCCTCCACTTT. It translates to CASSVDGGPSPLHF.